What follows are 10 T cell receptor beta chains derived from one specimen sequenced in a study of T cell changes during pregnancy in multiple sclerosis. Here immunoSEQ multiplex PCR was the method, and the copy in TCRdb shows in-frame clones only, minus some. The sample lists approximately 88,000 clones; about 95% were seen once. Material: peripheral blood, obtained in the second trimester of pregnancy. These receptors were obtained from a female donor with multiple sclerosis, enrolled in a pregnancy study.

The genes are TRBV13 and TRBJ1-4; 7 bases map to TRBD1. CDR3 size: 15 residues. The ends lost 2 bases at V and 8 bases at J; junction bases unmatched: 8. Per germline, CDR1 PRHDT and CDR2 FYEKMQ (reference sequence). The CDR3 DNA sequence: TGTGCCAGCAGCTTACAAGAGGGGGCGAGGGAAAAACTGTTTTTT. Translated: CASSLQEGAREKLFF.

This clone was recorded once. This chain uses TRBV10-3 with TRBJ1-2; TRBD1 matches 7 bases. The length of the CDR3 is 13 residues. Losses at the gene ends were 5 bases for V and 6 bases for J; bases not matched to a gene: 6. In germline, CDR1 is ENHRY, CDR2 SYGVKD. The CDR3 region has the DNA TGTGCCATCAGTACACTTACAGGGGATGGCTACACCTTC. It codes for CAISTLTGDGYTF.

J is TRBJ1-3 and V is TRBV19, with D possibly matching TRBD1 (5 bases). V was pared by 3 bases and J by 0 bases, with 12 bases between. Germline CDR1 is LNHDA and CDR2 is SQIVND (reference sequence). This CDR3 comprises 16 residues. The CDR3 bases are TGTGCCAGTAGTATCCTGGGGCCAAGCTCTGGAAACACCATATATTTT. As protein: CASSILGPSSGNTIYF.

The chain is built from TRBV30 and TRBJ1-4; 8 nucleotides line up with TRBD1. Unmatched junction bases numbered 7, after V lost 4 bases and J lost 3 bases. The CDR3 loop spans 15 amino acids. CDR1 is GTSNPN, CDR2 SVGIG, per germline (reference sequence). Written as DNA, the CDR3 is TGTGCCTGGACCACCTCGACAGGGGCTAATGAAAAACTGTTTTTT. It translates to CAWTTSTGANEKLFF.

The count of this clone is one. The CDR3 coding sequence is TGTGCCAGCAGCTTACGTTCCGGGACTAGGTTCTACAATGAGCAGTTCTTC. Translating gives CASSLRSGTRFYNEQFF. The chain joins TRBV7-2 to TRBJ2-1, with TRBD2 matching 8 bases. With 2 bases clipped from V and 3 bases from J, the junction kept 9 bases outside the gene matches. The V gene's germline CDR1 is SGHTA and CDR2 FQGNSA. The CDR3 spans 17 residues.

This clone was picked up one time. This rearrangement joins TRBV4-1 to TRBJ1-1, with D hard to call. V was clipped by 4 bases and J by 0 bases, with 18 bases between them. Per germline, CDR1 MGHRA and CDR2 YSYEKL. CDR3 length: 17 residues. CDR3 coding DNA: TGCGCCAGCAGCCCTCTTTTACGAGGCTACATGAACACTGAAGCTTTCTTT. Its translation is CASSPLLRGYMNTEAFF.

V gene TRBV7-2 combines with J gene TRBJ2-5, with D possibly matching TRBD2 (6 bases). With 2 bases removed from V and 11 bases from J, the gap between germline ends came to 18 bases. Germline V CDR1 and CDR2: SGHTA, FQGNSA. The CDR3 extends over 14 amino acids. The CDR3 DNA is TGTGCCAGCAGCTTAAAGGATACGGGAGAGCGGCAGTACTTC. As protein: CASSLKDTGERQYF. Based on the CDR3 plus reference TRBV7-2 and TRBJ2-5, the full variable domain is GAGVSQSPSNKVTEKGKDVELRCDPISGHTALYWYRQSLGQGLEFLIYFQGNSAPDKSGLPSDRFSAERTGGSVSTLTIQRTQQEDSAVYLCASSLKDTGERQYFGPGTRLLVL.

The gene calls are TRBV28 and TRBJ1-1; tentatively, D is TRBD1 (6 bases). The CDR3 loop spans 15 amino acids. The ends were cut back, 5 bases at V and 0 bases at J, with 13 bases in the middle. CDR1 MDHEN and CDR2 SYDVKM come from the germline V gene. The CDR3 reads CASSLPTGLNTEAFF. The CDR3 nucleotides read TGTGCCAGCAGTCTACCGACAGGTTTGAACACTGAAGCTTTCTTT.

J is TRBJ1-4 and V is TRBV19; unclear D gene. CDR1 is LNHDA and CDR2 is SQIVND in the germline V gene (reference sequence). The length of the CDR3 is 15 residues. The V gene lost 7 bases and the J gene lost 0 bases, with 12 bases spanning the gap. CDR3 DNA: TGTGCCAGTACCAACCGGGGAGCAACTAATGAAAAACTGTTTTTT. This encodes CASTNRGATNEKLFF.

Concerning this clone: The junction departs from the called germline gene at one end, perhaps through a read error. CDR3: CSARDPGGAAF. The DNA of the CDR3 is TGCAGTGCTAGAGATCCAGGAGGGGCGGCCTTT. V and J are TRBV20-1 and TRBJ1-1; D is possibly TRBD1 (5 bases). Germline V gene sequence: CDR1 DFQATT, CDR2 SNEGSKA (reference sequence). This CDR3 contains 11 residues.